This is a list of T cell receptor beta chains from one sample in a study of blood T cell repertoires in COVID-19. Produced via immunoSEQ multiplex PCR; TCRdb's table is partial and in-frame only. The table has around 200,000 clones, 65% to 80% seen once. The sequencing sample was made of peripheral blood. These receptors were collected from a woman between 50 and 59 years old with acute or convalescent COVID-19. Each CDR3 is given with its conserved first and last residue. Fields, in order: clone size, D gene, V gene, J gene, CDR3 protein, CDR3 DNA. A D gene is named only where the DNA matches it firmly. Clone size is stated in some rows and not others, as once, few, many or a class when expanded.

many	.	TRBV2	TRBJ1-3	CASSSFSGNTIYF	TGTGCCAGCAGTTCCTTCTCTGGAAACACCATATATTTT
.	TRBD2	TRBV9	TRBJ2-3	CASSDLAGVDTQYF	TGTGCCAGCAGCGACCTAGCGGGAGTAGATACGCAGTATTTT
.	TRBD1	TRBV19	TRBJ1-4	CASSLGQGTNEKLFF	TGTGCCAGTAGTCTTGGACAGGGTACTAATGAAAAACTGTTTTTT
.	.	TRBV10-3	TRBJ2-1	CAISEKGRNEQFF	TGTGCCATCAGTGAAAAGGGGCGAAATGAGCAGTTCTTC
.	.	TRBV11-3	TRBJ1-1	CASSLGHPRDTEAFF	TGTGCCAGCAGCTTAGGACACCCGAGGGACACTGAAGCTTTCTTT
.	.	TRBV30	TRBJ2-4	CAWNREGNIQYF	TGTGCCTGGAACAGGGAGGGTAACATTCAGTACTTC
.	TRBD1	TRBV5-1	TRBJ1-6	CASSWIPGQGSPLHF	TGCGCCAGCAGCTGGATCCCGGGACAGGGCTCACCCCTCCACTTT
.	.	TRBV5-1	TRBJ2-7	CASSEWGRDYEQYF	TGCGCCAGCAGCGAGTGGGGCAGAGACTACGAGCAGTACTTC
once	TRBD1	TRBV7-2	TRBJ2-7	CASSLILRTGAYEQYF	TGTGCCAGCAGCTTAATTCTCCGGACAGGGGCCTACGAGCAGTACTTC
.	.	TRBV11-2	TRBJ1-2	CASSLAGGNYGYTF	TGTGCCAGCAGCTTAGCGGGGGGGAACTATGGCTACACCTTC
.	TRBD2	TRBV28	TRBJ2-7	CASSLLGGRGLYYEQYF	TGTGCCAGCAGTTTATTGGGGGGGAGAGGGCTTTACTACGAGCAGTACTTC
.	.	TRBV21-1	TRBJ2-3	CASSKARGSGGTDTQYF	TGTGCCAGCAGCAAAGCTCGTGGGAGCGGGGGCACAGATACGCAGTATTTT
.	TRBD2	TRBV7-2	TRBJ2-1	CASSFRLAGGLYNEQFF	TGTGCCAGCAGCTTTCGACTAGCGGGAGGCCTGTACAATGAGCAGTTCTTC
once	.	TRBV12-3/TRBV12-4	TRBJ1-1	CASSLKGDTEAFF	TGTGCCAGCAGTTTAAAGGGGGACACTGAAGCTTTCTTT
.	.	TRBV9	TRBJ2-7	CASSPRLIIWEQYF	TGTGCCAGCAGCCCAAGACTAATTATCTGGGAGCAGTACTTC
.	.	TRBV29-1	TRBJ2-7	CSAGQSNYEQYF	TGCAGCGCCGGACAGAGCAACTACGAGCAGTACTTC
.	.	TRBV18	TRBJ1-1	CASSPQPPGHKNTEAFF	TGTGCCAGCTCACCACAACCTCCGGGACACAAGAACACTGAAGCTTTCTTT
.	TRBD1	TRBV2	TRBJ2-3	CASSEGGQGRTDTQYF	TGTGCCAGCAGTGAAGGGGGACAGGGACGCACAGATACGCAGTATTTT
.	.	TRBV30	TRBJ1-2	CAWSVRQGYGYTF	TGTGCCTGGAGTGTTCGGCAGGGCTATGGCTACACCTTC
.	TRBD1	TRBV18	TRBJ1-5	CASSPTGSDQPQHF	TGTGCCAGCTCACCGACAGGGTCGGATCAGCCCCAGCATTTT
.	.	TRBV3-1/TRBV3-2	TRBJ1-1	CASSQDGRVTFF	TGTGCCAGCAGCCAAGATGGCAGGGTGACTTTCTTT
.	TRBD1	TRBV25-1	TRBJ1-4	CASARSDREFEKLFF	TGTGCCTCGGCGAGGTCGGACAGGGAGTTTGAAAAACTGTTTTTT
.	.	TRBV11-2	TRBJ1-6	CASRPAQGDNSPLHF	TGTGCCAGCAGGCCCGCCCAGGGTGATAATTCACCCCTCCACTTT
.	.	TRBV21-1	TRBJ1-1	CASSKGPGWVWGTEAFF	TGTGCCAGCAGCAAAGGCCCGGGGTGGGTGTGGGGCACTGAAGCTTTCTTT
.	.	TRBV11-2	TRBJ2-1	CASSRNLGASSSYNEQFF	TGTGCCAGCAGCCGAAACCTAGGAGCGTCAAGCTCCTACAATGAGCAGTTCTTC
few	TRBD2	TRBV11-2	TRBJ2-7	CASRTLAGGYEQYF	TGTGCCAGCAGAACTCTAGCGGGAGGCTACGAGCAGTACTTC
.	.	TRBV28	TRBJ1-2	CASSGGLRTDGYTF	TGTGCCAGCAGTGGAGGTCTAAGGACGGATGGCTACACCTTC
.	TRBD1	TRBV12-3/TRBV12-4	TRBJ2-1	CASSRDRENEQFF	TGTGCCAGCAGTCGGGACAGGGAGAATGAGCAGTTCTTC
.	.	TRBV5-6	TRBJ1-1	CASSWSRTEAFF	TGTGCCAGCAGCTGGTCACGGACTGAAGCTTTCTTT
.	.	TRBV21-1	TRBJ2-7	CASRQGVGSYEQYF	TGTGCCAGCAGACAGGGGGTGGGCTCCTACGAGCAGTACTTC
.	.	TRBV6-6	TRBJ2-7	CASSGGAGANYEQYF	TGTGCCAGCAGTGGGGGTGCAGGGGCCAACTACGAGCAGTACTTC
.	TRBD2	TRBV4-3	TRBJ2-7	CASSQDFSGRYEQYF	TGCGCCAGCAGCCAAGATTTTAGCGGGCGGTACGAGCAGTACTTC
.	TRBD1	TRBV18	TRBJ1-1	CASSPDRADGAEAFF	TGTGCCAGCTCCCCGGACAGGGCCGACGGGGCTGAAGCTTTCTTT
.	TRBD1	TRBV19	TRBJ1-1	CASSIRDRVGTEAFF	TGTGCCAGTAGTATACGGGACAGGGTAGGGACTGAAGCTTTCTTT
.	.	TRBV6-5	TRBJ1-1	CASSYGSGLHTEAFF	TGTGCCAGCAGTTATGGGTCAGGATTGCACACTGAAGCTTTCTTT
few	.	TRBV6-1	TRBJ1-5	CASSERGLQHF	TGTGCCAGCAGTGAACGGGGTCTCCAGCATTTT
.	.	TRBV7-2	TRBJ1-1	CASSPGGGVKTEAFF	TGTGCCAGCAGCCCAGGCGGGGGGGTAAAGACTGAAGCTTTCTTT